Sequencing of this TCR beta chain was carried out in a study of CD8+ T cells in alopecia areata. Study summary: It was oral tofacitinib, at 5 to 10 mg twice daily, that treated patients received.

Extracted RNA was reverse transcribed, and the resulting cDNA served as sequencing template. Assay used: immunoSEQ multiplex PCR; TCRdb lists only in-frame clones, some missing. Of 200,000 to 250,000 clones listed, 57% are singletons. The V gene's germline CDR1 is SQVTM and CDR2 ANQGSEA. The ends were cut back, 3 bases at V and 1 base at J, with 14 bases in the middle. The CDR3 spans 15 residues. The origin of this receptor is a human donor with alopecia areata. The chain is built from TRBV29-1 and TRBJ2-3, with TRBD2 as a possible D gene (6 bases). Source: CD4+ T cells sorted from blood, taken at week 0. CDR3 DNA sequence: TGCAGCGTTGATACCCGGGAGTCGGGCACAGATACGCAGTATTTT. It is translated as CSVDTRESGTDTQYF.